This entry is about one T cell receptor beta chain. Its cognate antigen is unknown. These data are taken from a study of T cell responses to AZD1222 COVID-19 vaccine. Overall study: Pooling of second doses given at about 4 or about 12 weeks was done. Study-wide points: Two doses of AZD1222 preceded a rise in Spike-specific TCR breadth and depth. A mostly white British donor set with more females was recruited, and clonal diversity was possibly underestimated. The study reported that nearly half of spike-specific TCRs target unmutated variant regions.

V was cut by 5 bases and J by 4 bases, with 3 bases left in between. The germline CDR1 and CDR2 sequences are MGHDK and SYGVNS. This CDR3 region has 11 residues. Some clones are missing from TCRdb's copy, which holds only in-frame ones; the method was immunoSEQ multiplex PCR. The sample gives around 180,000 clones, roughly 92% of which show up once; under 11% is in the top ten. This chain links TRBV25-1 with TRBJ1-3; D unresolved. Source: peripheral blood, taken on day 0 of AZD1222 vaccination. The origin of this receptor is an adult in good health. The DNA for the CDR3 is TGTGCCAGCAGTTTAGGAAACACCATATATTTT. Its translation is CASSLGNTIYF. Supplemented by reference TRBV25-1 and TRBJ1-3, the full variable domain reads EADIYQTPRYLVIGTGKKITLECSQTMGHDKMYWYQQDPGMELHLIHYSYGVNSTEKGDLSSESTVSRIRTEHFPLTLESARPSHTSQYLCASSLGNTIYFGEGSWLTVV.